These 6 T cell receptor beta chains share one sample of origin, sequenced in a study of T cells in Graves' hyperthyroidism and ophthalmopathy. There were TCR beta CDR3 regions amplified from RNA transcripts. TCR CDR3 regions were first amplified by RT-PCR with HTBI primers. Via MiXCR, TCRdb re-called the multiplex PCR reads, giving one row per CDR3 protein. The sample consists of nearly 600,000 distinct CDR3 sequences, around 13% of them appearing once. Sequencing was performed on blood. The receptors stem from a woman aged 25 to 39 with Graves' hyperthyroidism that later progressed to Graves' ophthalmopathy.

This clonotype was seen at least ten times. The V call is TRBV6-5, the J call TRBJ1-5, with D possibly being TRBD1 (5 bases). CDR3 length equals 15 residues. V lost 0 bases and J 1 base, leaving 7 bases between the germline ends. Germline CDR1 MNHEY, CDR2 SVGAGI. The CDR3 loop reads CASSYSWDSNQPQHF. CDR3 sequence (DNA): TGTGCCAGCAGTTACTCGTGGGACAGCAATCAGCCCCAGCATTTT.

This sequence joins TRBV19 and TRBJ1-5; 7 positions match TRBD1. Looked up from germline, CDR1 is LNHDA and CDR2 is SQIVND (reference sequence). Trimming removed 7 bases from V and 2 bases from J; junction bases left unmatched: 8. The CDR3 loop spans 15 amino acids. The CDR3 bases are TGTGCCAGTACTCTCGACAGGGCCGGCAATCAGCCCCAGCATTTT. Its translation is CASTLDRAGNQPQHF.

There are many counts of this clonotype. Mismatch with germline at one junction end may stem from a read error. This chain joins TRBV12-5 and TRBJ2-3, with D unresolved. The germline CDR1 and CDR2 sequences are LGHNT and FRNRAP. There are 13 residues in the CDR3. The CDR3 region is CASGLTSTDTQYF. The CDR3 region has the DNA TGTGCTAGTGGTTTGACCAGCACGGATACGCAGTATTTT.

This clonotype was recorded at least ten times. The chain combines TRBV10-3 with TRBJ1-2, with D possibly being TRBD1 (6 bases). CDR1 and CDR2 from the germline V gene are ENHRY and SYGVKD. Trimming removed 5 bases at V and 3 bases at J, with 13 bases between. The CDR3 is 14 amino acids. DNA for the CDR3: TGTGCCATCAGTTCAACAGGGTACGACTATGGCTACACCTTC. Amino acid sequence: CAISSTGYDYGYTF.

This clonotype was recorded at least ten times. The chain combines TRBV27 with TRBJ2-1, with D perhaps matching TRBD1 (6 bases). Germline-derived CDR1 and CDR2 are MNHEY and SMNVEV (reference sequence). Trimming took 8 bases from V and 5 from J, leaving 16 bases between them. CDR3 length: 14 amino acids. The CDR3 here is CASSPTGTNNEQFF. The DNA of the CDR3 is TGTGCCAGCTCGCCTACCGGGACAAACAATGAGCAGTTCTTC.

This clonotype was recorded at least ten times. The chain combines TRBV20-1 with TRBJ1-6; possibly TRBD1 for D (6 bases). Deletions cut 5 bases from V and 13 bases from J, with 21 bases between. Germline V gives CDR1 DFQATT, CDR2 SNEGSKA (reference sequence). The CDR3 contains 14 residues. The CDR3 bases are TGCAGTGCTCCTGACAGGACTGCATGGGGGCCCCTCCACTTT. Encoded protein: CSAPDRTAWGPLHF.